The T cell receptor beta chain described here comes from a study of response to subunit inactivated influenza vaccine. Germline CDR1 and CDR2: SNHLY and FYNNEI. Trimming cost V 4 bases and J 0 bases, with 9 bases left between them. The CDR3 has 15 residues. One entry per CDR3 protein results from TCRdb running MiXCR on the RT-PCR reads. The sample lists a few hundred thousand distinct CDR3 sequences; about 14% were seen once. This TCR derives from a man over 45 who received an inactivated influenza vaccine. The chain is built from TRBV2 and TRBJ1-4, with D perhaps TRBD1 (6 bases). The sample here was PBMCs from blood, taken 12 days after vaccination. The CDR3 is CASSVRGPTNEKLFF. CDR3 coding DNA: TGTGCCAGCAGTGTACGGGGGCCAACTAATGAAAAACTGTTTTTT.